The rows below give T cell receptor beta chains drawn from one sample of a study of response to subunit inactivated influenza vaccine. TCRdb passed the RT-PCR reads through MiXCR, listing each CDR3 protein once. This sample has 500,000 to 600,000 distinct CDR3 sequences, with under 15% found just once. The source was PBMCs from blood, collected 40 to 50 days after vaccination. All receptors derive from a man over 45 who received an inactivated influenza vaccine. Both conserved end residues are trimmed from each CDR3. Each record gives: CDR3 protein, V gene, J gene, clone size. Clone size is shown for a subset of rows, as once, few, many or a class of expanded clone.

CDR3: ASSQGDSTEAF; V: TRBV4-3; J: TRBJ1-1; size: few
CDR3: ASSLGYGGETQY; V: TRBV5-1; J: TRBJ2-5; size: -
CDR3: ASSFRQGETDTQY; V: TRBV7-9; J: TRBJ2-3; size: -
CDR3: ASSFGADEQF; V: TRBV12-3/TRBV12-4; J: TRBJ2-1; size: many
CDR3: ASSGPSSYNEQF; V: TRBV12-3/TRBV12-4; J: TRBJ2-1; size: many
CDR3: ASSQGQGPGELF; V: TRBV4-1; J: TRBJ2-2; size: -
CDR3: ASSHPLWGTTYEQY; V: TRBV6-1; J: TRBJ2-7; size: -
CDR3: ASSLSTRGGETQY; V: TRBV12-3/TRBV12-4; J: TRBJ2-5; size: few
CDR3: SARSRGTGELF; V: TRBV20-1; J: TRBJ2-2; size: many
CDR3: ASSFYQGSTYGYT; V: TRBV28; J: TRBJ1-2; size: -
CDR3: SVRDTAQGF; V: TRBV29-1; J: TRBJ2-1; size: many
CDR3: SVGDRVRYEQY; V: TRBV29-1; J: TRBJ2-7; size: few
CDR3: ASCTNSGANVLT; V: TRBV27; J: TRBJ2-6; size: many
CDR3: ASRETGVTYEQY; V: TRBV7-2; J: TRBJ2-7; size: few
CDR3: AISDRDGGTHEQY; V: TRBV10-3; J: TRBJ2-7; size: -
CDR3: ASSLGGGSNYNEQF; V: TRBV11-2; J: TRBJ2-1; size: -
CDR3: SVWDREGTEAF; V: TRBV29-1; J: TRBJ1-1; size: few
CDR3: SAFEGGDTQY; V: TRBV20-1; J: TRBJ2-3; size: few
CDR3: ASSLRTRGLVRYTDTQY; V: TRBV12-3/TRBV12-4; J: TRBJ2-3; size: few
CDR3: SVALRAAEAF; V: TRBV29-1; J: TRBJ1-1; size: -
CDR3: ASSYSKSSGGGSNEQF; V: TRBV6-5; J: TRBJ2-1; size: -
CDR3: ATGAGQVTEAF; V: TRBV10-3; J: TRBJ1-1; size: -
CDR3: ASSSISGRYNEQF; V: TRBV5-6; J: TRBJ2-1; size: many